This is a list of T cell receptor beta chains from one sample in a study of read filtering for tumor transcriptome and immune sequencing. TCRdb re-called the reads with MiXCR, one entry per CDR3 protein. Among roughly 130,000 distinct CDR3 sequences, 13% were seen once, and the ten largest hold 8% to 13%. The sample was a population of CD138-negative cells sorted from bone marrow. The receptors come from a donor at least 40 years old with multiple myeloma. CDR3s include the opening cysteine and the closing phenylalanine or tryptophan. A D gene is named only where the DNA matches it firmly. The size field is filled for only some rows; it gives once, few, many or a size class.

D gene: NA
clone size: many
J gene: TRBJ2-1
V gene: TRBV11-3
CDR3 DNA: TGTGCCAGCAGCGCCCTCCCTGGGAATGAGCAGTTCTTC
CDR3 protein: CASSALPGNEQFF

D gene: TRBD1
clone size: many
J gene: TRBJ2-5
V gene: TRBV11-2
CDR3 DNA: TGTGCCAGTACAGGGGGAGAGACCCAGTACTTC
CDR3 protein: CASTGGETQYF

D gene: NA
clone size: many
J gene: TRBJ2-1
V gene: TRBV7-2
CDR3 DNA: TGTGCCAGCAGCTTAGCGGATTATACCTACAATGAGCAGTTCTTC
CDR3 protein: CASSLADYTYNEQFF

D gene: NA
clone size: many
J gene: TRBJ2-5
V gene: TRBV12-3/TRBV12-4
CDR3 DNA: TGTGCCAGCAGTTCGGGGATCCAAGAGACCCAGTACTTC
CDR3 protein: CASSSGIQETQYF

D gene: TRBD1
clone size: NA
J gene: TRBJ1-2
V gene: TRBV19
CDR3 DNA: TGTGCCAGTAGTGCCAGGGGGCTAGATGGCTACACCTTC
CDR3 protein: CASSARGLDGYTF

D gene: TRBD2
clone size: many
J gene: TRBJ2-1
V gene: TRBV3-1
CDR3 DNA: TGTGCCAGCAGCCCTAGGACTAGCGGCTCCTACAATGAGCAGTTCTTC
CDR3 protein: CASSPRTSGSYNEQFF

D gene: TRBD1
clone size: NA
J gene: TRBJ1-5
V gene: TRBV19
CDR3 DNA: TGTGCCAGTAGTAGGGACAGGAGGAGCAATCAGCCCCAGCATTTT
CDR3 protein: CASSRDRRSNQPQHF

D gene: TRBD1
clone size: many
J gene: TRBJ1-4
V gene: TRBV5-1
CDR3 DNA: TGCGCCAGCAGCTTGGGGGACAGCCATAATGAAAAACTGTTTTTT
CDR3 protein: CASSLGDSHNEKLFF

D gene: NA
clone size: many
J gene: TRBJ2-1
V gene: TRBV5-1
CDR3 DNA: TGCGCCAGCAGCTTGGATGTAGTAGCTGAGCAGTTCTTC
CDR3 protein: CASSLDVVAEQFF

D gene: NA
clone size: many
J gene: TRBJ2-1
V gene: TRBV4-1
CDR3 DNA: TGCGCCAGCAGCCAAAAGGCTTGGACGATCAATGAGCAGTTCTTC
CDR3 protein: CASSQKAWTINEQFF

D gene: NA
clone size: many
J gene: TRBJ2-5
V gene: TRBV20-1
CDR3 DNA: TGCAGTGCTCCTCAGCGGTACCAAGAGACCCAGTACTTC
CDR3 protein: CSAPQRYQETQYF

D gene: TRBD2
clone size: many
J gene: TRBJ2-1
V gene: TRBV4-3
CDR3 DNA: TGTGCCAGCAGCCAAGTCTCGGGACTAGCGTACAATGAGCAGTTCTTC
CDR3 protein: CASSQVSGLAYNEQFF

D gene: TRBD1
clone size: many
J gene: TRBJ2-1
V gene: TRBV2
CDR3 DNA: TGTGCCAGCAGTGTCCGGACAGGTATCTACAATGAGCAGTTCTTC
CDR3 protein: CASSVRTGIYNEQFF

D gene: NA
clone size: many
J gene: TRBJ2-3
V gene: TRBV6-6
CDR3 DNA: TGTGCCAGCAGGTCGGAAGGGGGGGGCTTGAACACAGATACGCAGTATTTT
CDR3 protein: CASRSEGGGLNTDTQYF

D gene: NA
clone size: many
J gene: TRBJ2-3
V gene: TRBV28
CDR3 DNA: TGTGCCAGCAGTACCCGACTAGAGGCCGGCACAGATACGCAGTATTTT
CDR3 protein: CASSTRLEAGTDTQYF

D gene: TRBD2
clone size: many
J gene: TRBJ2-3
V gene: TRBV10-3
CDR3 DNA: TGTGCCTCCAAAAGCGGGAGCGGGACAGATACGCAGTATTTT
CDR3 protein: CASKSGSGTDTQYF

D gene: NA
clone size: few
J gene: TRBJ2-5
V gene: TRBV20-1
CDR3 DNA: TGCAGTGTCACCGCCCCGGAGACCCAGTACTTC
CDR3 protein: CSVTAPETQYF

D gene: TRBD2
clone size: few
J gene: TRBJ2-1
V gene: TRBV6-2/TRBV6-3
CDR3 DNA: TGTGCCAGCACTGTAGCGGGGGGGCCCTACAATGAGCAGTTCTTC
CDR3 protein: CASTVAGGPYNEQFF

D gene: TRBD2
clone size: many
J gene: TRBJ2-1
V gene: TRBV7-3
CDR3 DNA: TGTGCCAGCAGCCGGACTAGGGACTACAATGAGCAGTTCTTC
CDR3 protein: CASSRTRDYNEQFF

D gene: TRBD2
clone size: many
J gene: TRBJ2-1
V gene: TRBV5-1
CDR3 DNA: TGCGCCAGCAGCTTGGGACTAGCGGGAGGAAACCATGAGCAGTTCTTC
CDR3 protein: CASSLGLAGGNHEQFF

D gene: NA
clone size: many
J gene: TRBJ2-5
V gene: TRBV20-1
CDR3 DNA: TGCAGTGCTAGGCAGACAGCCCAAGAGACCCAGTACTTC
CDR3 protein: CSARQTAQETQYF

D gene: NA
clone size: few
J gene: TRBJ2-3
V gene: TRBV5-4
CDR3 DNA: TGTGCCAGCAGCTCCACAACCCCGGAAGATACGCAGTATTTT
CDR3 protein: CASSSTTPEDTQYF

D gene: TRBD1
clone size: many
J gene: TRBJ2-6
V gene: TRBV7-9
CDR3 DNA: TGTGCCAGCAGCTTAGATTGGAGGCGGGACAGGCGGTTTTCCTCTGGGGCCAACGTCCTGACTTTC
CDR3 protein: CASSLDWRRDRRFSSGANVLTF

D gene: TRBD2
clone size: NA
J gene: TRBJ2-7
V gene: TRBV7-9
CDR3 DNA: TGTGCCAGCAGCTTAGATGGACGGGGGGCCTACGAGCAGTACTTC
CDR3 protein: CASSLDGRGAYEQYF

D gene: TRBD2
clone size: many
J gene: TRBJ2-1
V gene: TRBV5-1
CDR3 DNA: TGCGCCAGCAGCGTCGGTCTAGCGGGGAGAAATGAGCAGTTCTTC
CDR3 protein: CASSVGLAGRNEQFF

D gene: NA
clone size: many
J gene: TRBJ2-6
V gene: TRBV28
CDR3 DNA: TGTGCCAGCAATGAATCTGGGGCCAACGTCCTGACTTTC
CDR3 protein: CASNESGANVLTF

D gene: NA
clone size: many
J gene: TRBJ2-1
V gene: TRBV28
CDR3 DNA: TGTGCCAGCAGTGCGTCAATCAGAGGGGCGAAGCAGTTCTTC
CDR3 protein: CASSASIRGAKQFF

D gene: NA
clone size: few
J gene: TRBJ1-3
V gene: TRBV5-1
CDR3 DNA: TGCGCCAGCAGCTCCCGGGACACCAACTCTGGAAACACCATATATTTT
CDR3 protein: CASSSRDTNSGNTIYF

D gene: TRBD2
clone size: many
J gene: TRBJ2-3
V gene: TRBV20-1
CDR3 DNA: TGCAGTGCTAGAAATAGCGGGACTAGCACAGATACGCAGTATTTT
CDR3 protein: CSARNSGTSTDTQYF

D gene: TRBD1
clone size: many
J gene: TRBJ2-1
V gene: TRBV19
CDR3 DNA: TGTGCCAGTACCACAGGGGTGGGCTACAATGAGCAGTTCTTC
CDR3 protein: CASTTGVGYNEQFF

D gene: TRBD1
clone size: few
J gene: TRBJ1-2
V gene: TRBV4-1
CDR3 DNA: TGCGCCAGCAGCCAAGGAGAGGCCGGGACAGTCTATGGCTACACCTTC
CDR3 protein: CASSQGEAGTVYGYTF

D gene: NA
clone size: NA
J gene: TRBJ1-1
V gene: TRBV6-5
CDR3 DNA: TGTGCCAGCAGTCACATATTGAACACTGAAGCTTCCTTT
CDR3 protein: CASSHILNTEASF

D gene: NA
clone size: many
J gene: TRBJ2-7
V gene: TRBV20-1
CDR3 DNA: TGCAGTGCCAGGGACGGATACTCCTACGAGCAGTACTTC
CDR3 protein: CSARDGYSYEQYF

D gene: TRBD2
clone size: many
J gene: TRBJ2-1
V gene: TRBV5-1
CDR3 DNA: TGCGCCAGCAAATTGACAGCGGGAGCATCCAGCAATGAGCAGTTCTTC
CDR3 protein: CASKLTAGASSNEQFF

D gene: NA
clone size: NA
J gene: TRBJ2-1
V gene: TRBV5-5
CDR3 DNA: TGTGCCAGCAGCAAAGGGTACGAGAATGAGCAGTTCTTC
CDR3 protein: CASSKGYENEQFF

D gene: NA
clone size: NA
J gene: TRBJ2-2
V gene: TRBV5-6
CDR3 DNA: TGTGCCAGCAGCTTGGGCGGGTATCCCACCGGGGAGCTGTTTTTT
CDR3 protein: CASSLGGYPTGELFF

D gene: NA
clone size: few
J gene: TRBJ2-4
V gene: TRBV2
CDR3 DNA: TGTGCCAGCAAAGGTTCGCTAATCAACATTCAGTACTTC
CDR3 protein: CASKGSLINIQYF

D gene: NA
clone size: many
J gene: TRBJ2-7
V gene: TRBV27
CDR3 DNA: TGTGCCAGCAGTCGATCTTTAAGGTACGAGCAGTACTTC
CDR3 protein: CASSRSLRYEQYF

D gene: NA
clone size: medium-sized
J gene: TRBJ2-1
V gene: TRBV27
CDR3 DNA: TGTGCCAGCAGTTTATCGGCCCAGGGTGTCGATGAGCAGTTCTTC
CDR3 protein: CASSLSAQGVDEQFF

D gene: NA
clone size: many
J gene: TRBJ1-1
V gene: TRBV5-1
CDR3 DNA: TGCGCCAGCAGACACGATGACCGCCAACGGATGAACACTGAAGCTTTCTTT
CDR3 protein: CASRHDDRQRMNTEAFF

D gene: NA
clone size: many
J gene: TRBJ1-1
V gene: TRBV29-1
CDR3 DNA: TGCAGCGCGACCAGGGAGCGGGACACTGAAGCTTTCTTT
CDR3 protein: CSATRERDTEAFF